Listed below are T cell receptor beta chains from one sample, sequenced in a study of beta chain features in type 1 diabetes. Clones were sequenced by immunoSEQ multiplex PCR, and TCRdb holds only the in-frame ones, with some missing. The sample holds 300,000 to 350,000 clones, roughly 14% seen once. Sample: naive CD4+ T cells from blood. Receptor source: a woman under 30 with type 1 diabetes. Both conserved end residues are part of each CDR3. D genes are given only for firm matches. Size is omitted from some rows. Given values are once, few, many or a class for expanded clones.

J	V	size	D	CDR3	DNA
TRBJ1-1	TRBV7-9	.	TRBD1	CASSFDGQGWTFF	TGTGCCAGCAGCTTCGACGGACAGGGGTGGACTTTCTTT
TRBJ1-5	TRBV28	.	.	CASSPRTGGDNQPQHF	TGTGCCAGCAGTCCCCGGACGGGAGGGGACAATCAGCCCCAGCATTTT
TRBJ1-5	TRBV7-9	few	.	CASSLTASNQPQHF	TGTGCCAGCAGCTTGACAGCTTCCAATCAGCCCCAGCATTTT
TRBJ2-3	TRBV29-1	many	.	CSAGTDTQYF	TGCAGCGCCGGCACAGATACGCAGTATTTT
TRBJ1-2	TRBV29-1	few	TRBD1	CSVGGTGGFNYGYTF	TGCAGCGTAGGCGGGACAGGGGGTTTTAACTATGGCTACACCTTC
TRBJ1-5	TRBV19	few	.	CASSMERNQPQHF	TGTGCCAGTAGTATGGAGCGGAATCAGCCCCAGCATTTT
TRBJ2-2	TRBV9	.	TRBD1	CASSPRQGLTGELFF	TGTGCCAGCAGCCCGCGACAGGGGTTGACCGGGGAGCTGTTTTTT
TRBJ2-3	TRBV2	.	.	CASPRGSSGSPDTQYF	TGTGCCAGCCCAAGGGGGTCTTCGGGGTCCCCAGATACGCAGTATTTT
TRBJ1-1	TRBV7-9	few	.	CASSFRDGNTEAFF	TGTGCCAGCAGCTTCAGGGATGGCAACACTGAAGCTTTCTTT
TRBJ2-1	TRBV19	.	TRBD2	CASSIDPTGLADEQFF	TGTGCCAGTAGTATAGATCCGACGGGACTAGCGGATGAGCAGTTCTTC
TRBJ1-5	TRBV6-5	.	.	CASSYSIAGDQPQHF	TGTGCCAGCAGTTACTCGATAGCAGGGGATCAGCCCCAGCATTTT
TRBJ2-5	TRBV11-3	few	.	CASSFMETQYF	TGTGCCAGCAGCTTTATGGAGACCCAGTACTTC
TRBJ1-1	TRBV7-3	few	TRBD1	CASSTQTGLTNTEAFF	TGTGCCAGCAGCACCCAGACAGGGTTAACGAACACTGAAGCTTTCTTT
TRBJ1-1	TRBV7-7	few	TRBD1	CASSTSPTGMWAFF	TGTGCCAGCAGCACCTCACCGACAGGGATGTGGGCTTTCTTT
TRBJ2-5	TRBV10-1	.	.	CASSESISQETQYF	TGCGCCAGCAGTGAGTCGATTAGTCAAGAGACCCAGTACTTC
TRBJ2-4	TRBV6-1	few	.	CASSEPGNIQYF	TGTGCCAGCAGTGAACCGGGAAACATTCAGTACTTC
TRBJ2-1	TRBV7-6	.	.	CASSLGGQGIRNRDEQFF	TGTGCCAGCAGCTTGGGGGGTCAGGGAATAAGAAACCGCGATGAGCAGTTCTTC
TRBJ2-5	TRBV10-2	few	.	CATTGFGETQYF	TGCGCCACCACAGGGTTCGGAGAGACCCAGTACTTC
TRBJ2-7	TRBV27	few	TRBD2	CASSLLAGGVPYEQYF	TGTGCCAGCAGTTTGCTGGCGGGAGGAGTACCCTACGAGCAGTACTTC
TRBJ2-3	TRBV10-2	.	TRBD2	CASSEWASGVTDTQYF	TGCGCCAGCAGTGAGTGGGCTAGCGGGGTCACAGATACGCAGTATTTT
TRBJ2-5	TRBV4-3	few	TRBD2	CASSQGTSGRAWETQYF	TGCGCCAGCAGCCAAGGGACTAGCGGGAGGGCCTGGGAGACCCAGTACTTC
TRBJ2-1	TRBV20-1	.	.	CSARDINEQFF	TGCAGTGCTAGAGATATCAATGAGCAGTTCTTC